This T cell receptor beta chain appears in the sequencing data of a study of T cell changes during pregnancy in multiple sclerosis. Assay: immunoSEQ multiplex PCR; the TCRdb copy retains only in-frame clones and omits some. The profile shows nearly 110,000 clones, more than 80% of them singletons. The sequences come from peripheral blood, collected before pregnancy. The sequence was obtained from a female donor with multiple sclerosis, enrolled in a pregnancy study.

Here the CDR3 DNA reads TGTGCCTGGGGCAGACCGGGAGGCTACACCTTC. Protein sequence: CAWGRPGGYTF. V usage is TRBV30 and J usage is TRBJ1-2; D remains ambiguous. This CDR3 is built from 11 residues. Germline values: CDR1 GTSNPN, CDR2 SVGIG (reference sequence). V was shortened by 5 bases and J by 8 bases, with 12 bases between the two germline ends.